This T cell receptor (beta chain) stems from a study of CD8 T cells in ankylosing spondylitis. Overall study results and limits: A motif of 7 to 9 highly homologous TCR beta variants was seen as apparently characteristic of ankylosing spondylitis blood. The clones that were linked to disease were reported to be significantly enriched in matched synovial fluid samples from ankylosing spondylitis patients. Reactive arthritis synovial fluid and blood were previously reported to contain some motif variants.

The TCR beta libraries were generated through quantitative 5'-RACE incorporating molecular barcodes. TCRdb processed the 5' RACE reads anew with MiXCR; each CDR3 protein has one entry. The table records some 54,000 distinct CDR3 sequences, approximately 8% of them present only once. This clonotype was found many times. The antigen is unknown. Germline CDR1 is LGHDT and CDR2 is YNNKEL (reference sequence). This CDR3 region has 15 residues. J gave up 3 bases and V 2 bases, and 6 bases lay outside the gene matches. What was sequenced was blood, either unsorted or a sorted T cell fraction (not recorded which). The clonotype was recovered from a female donor with ankylosing spondylitis or in good health (not recorded which). The chain employs TRBV3-1 and TRBJ1-1, with 7 bases matching TRBD1. The CDR3 reads CASSQPQGLDTEAFF. The CDR3 DNA reads as TGTGCCAGCAGCCAACCACAGGGGCTCGACACTGAAGCTTTCTTT.